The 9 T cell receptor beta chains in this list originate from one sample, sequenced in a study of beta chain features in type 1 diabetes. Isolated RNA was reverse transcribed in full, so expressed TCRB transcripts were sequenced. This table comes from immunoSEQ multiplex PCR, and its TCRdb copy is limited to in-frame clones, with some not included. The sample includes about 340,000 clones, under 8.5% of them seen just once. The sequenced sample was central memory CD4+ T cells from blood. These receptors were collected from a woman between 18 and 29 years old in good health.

CDR3 region: CASSVGYEQYF. CDR3 in DNA: TGTGCCAGCTCAGTGGGATACGAGCAGTACTTC. The chain links TRBV18 to TRBJ2-7; D remains ambiguous. Germline lookup yields CDR1 KGHSH and CDR2 LQKENI. Deletions cut 5 bases from V and 4 bases from J, with 6 bases between. This CDR3 spans 11 amino acids.

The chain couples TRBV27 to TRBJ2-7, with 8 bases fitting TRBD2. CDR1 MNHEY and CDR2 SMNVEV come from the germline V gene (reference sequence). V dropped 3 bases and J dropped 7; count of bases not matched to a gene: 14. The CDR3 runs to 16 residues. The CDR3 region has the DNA TGTGCCAGCAGTTTTAGCGGGACCCTTAGCCTACGAGAGCAGTACTTC. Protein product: CASSFSGTLSLREQYF.

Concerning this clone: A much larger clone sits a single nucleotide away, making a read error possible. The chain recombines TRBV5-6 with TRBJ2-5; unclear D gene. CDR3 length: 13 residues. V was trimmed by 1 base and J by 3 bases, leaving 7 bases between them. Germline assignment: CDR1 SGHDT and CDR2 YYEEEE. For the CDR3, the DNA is TGTGCCAGCAGCTTGAGGGCAGAAGAGACCCAGTACTTC. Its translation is CASSLRAEETQYF.

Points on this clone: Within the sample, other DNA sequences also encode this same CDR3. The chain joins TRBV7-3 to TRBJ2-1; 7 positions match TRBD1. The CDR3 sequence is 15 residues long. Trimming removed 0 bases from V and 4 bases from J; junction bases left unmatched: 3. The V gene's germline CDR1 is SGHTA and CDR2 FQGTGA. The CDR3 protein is CASSLTGQPYNEQFF. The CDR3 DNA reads TGTGCCAGCAGCTTAACGGGACAGCCTTACAATGAGCAGTTCTTC.

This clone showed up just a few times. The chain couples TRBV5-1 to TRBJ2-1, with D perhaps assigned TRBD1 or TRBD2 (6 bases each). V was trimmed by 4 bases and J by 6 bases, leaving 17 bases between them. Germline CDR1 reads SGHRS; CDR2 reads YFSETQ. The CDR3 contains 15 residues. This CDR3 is CASSVRAGQLNEQFF. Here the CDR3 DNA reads TGCGCCAGCAGCGTACGGGCGGGACAACTCAATGAGCAGTTCTTC.

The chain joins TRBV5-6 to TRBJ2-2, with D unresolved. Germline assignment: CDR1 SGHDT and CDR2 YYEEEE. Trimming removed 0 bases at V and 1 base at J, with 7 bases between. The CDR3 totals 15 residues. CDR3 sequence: CASSLDRMNTGELFF. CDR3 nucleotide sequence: TGTGCCAGCAGCTTGGACAGAATGAACACCGGGGAGCTGTTTTTT.

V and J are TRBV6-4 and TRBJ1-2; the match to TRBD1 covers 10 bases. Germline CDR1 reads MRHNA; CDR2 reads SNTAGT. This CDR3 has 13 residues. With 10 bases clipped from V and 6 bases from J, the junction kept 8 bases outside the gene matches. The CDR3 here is CATYFGQGDGYTF. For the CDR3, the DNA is TGTGCCACCTACTTCGGACAGGGGGATGGCTACACCTTC.

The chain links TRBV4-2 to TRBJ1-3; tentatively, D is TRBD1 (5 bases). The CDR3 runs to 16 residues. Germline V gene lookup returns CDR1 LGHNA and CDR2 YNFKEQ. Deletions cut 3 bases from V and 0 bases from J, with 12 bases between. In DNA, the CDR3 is TGTGCCAGCAGCCAGACAGACAAATCCTCTGGAAACACCATATATTTT. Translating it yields CASSQTDKSSGNTIYF.

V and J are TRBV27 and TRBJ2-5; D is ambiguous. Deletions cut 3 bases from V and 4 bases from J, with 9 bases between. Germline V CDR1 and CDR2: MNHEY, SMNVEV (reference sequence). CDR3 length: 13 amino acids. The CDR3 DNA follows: TGTGCCAGCAGTTTTTTCATCGGAGAGACCCAGTACTTC. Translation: CASSFFIGETQYF.